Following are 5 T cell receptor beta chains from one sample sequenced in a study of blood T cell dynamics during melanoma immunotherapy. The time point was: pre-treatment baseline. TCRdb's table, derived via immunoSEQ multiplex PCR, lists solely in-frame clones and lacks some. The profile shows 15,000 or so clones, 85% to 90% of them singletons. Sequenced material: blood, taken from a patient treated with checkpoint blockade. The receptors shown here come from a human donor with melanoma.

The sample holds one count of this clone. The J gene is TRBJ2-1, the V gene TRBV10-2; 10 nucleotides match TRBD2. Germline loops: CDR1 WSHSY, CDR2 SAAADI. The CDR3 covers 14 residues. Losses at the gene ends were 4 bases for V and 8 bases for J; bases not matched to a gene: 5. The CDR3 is CASSGGTSDYEQFF. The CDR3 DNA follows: TGCGCCAGCAGTGGGGGGACTAGCGACTATGAGCAGTTCTTC.

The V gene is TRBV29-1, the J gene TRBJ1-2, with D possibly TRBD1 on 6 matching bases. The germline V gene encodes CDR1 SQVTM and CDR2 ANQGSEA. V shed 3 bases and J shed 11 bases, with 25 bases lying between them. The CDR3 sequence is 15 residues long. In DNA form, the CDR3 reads TGCAGCGTTGAGAAGGGGTTGAACAGGGCAGGAAGTTACACCTTC. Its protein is CSVEKGLNRAGSYTF.

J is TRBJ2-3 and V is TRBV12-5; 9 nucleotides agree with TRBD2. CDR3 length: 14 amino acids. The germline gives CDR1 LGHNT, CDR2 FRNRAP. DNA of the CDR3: TGTGCCTGTAGCGGGGGCGGTAGCACAGATACGCAGTATTTT. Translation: CACSGGGSTDTQYF.

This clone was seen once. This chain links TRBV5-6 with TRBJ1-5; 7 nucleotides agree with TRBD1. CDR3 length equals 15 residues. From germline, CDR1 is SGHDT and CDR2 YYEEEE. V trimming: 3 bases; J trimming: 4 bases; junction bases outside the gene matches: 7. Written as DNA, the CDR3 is TGTGCCAGCAGCTCACGGACAGGAGTTAATCAGCCCCAGCATTTT. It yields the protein CASSSRTGVNQPQHF.

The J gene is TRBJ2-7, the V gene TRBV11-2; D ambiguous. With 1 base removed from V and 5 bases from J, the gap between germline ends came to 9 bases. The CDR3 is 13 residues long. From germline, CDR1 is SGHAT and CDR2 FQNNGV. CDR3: CASSLAGRDEQYF. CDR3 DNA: TGTGCCAGCAGCTTAGCTGGGCGAGACGAGCAGTACTTC.